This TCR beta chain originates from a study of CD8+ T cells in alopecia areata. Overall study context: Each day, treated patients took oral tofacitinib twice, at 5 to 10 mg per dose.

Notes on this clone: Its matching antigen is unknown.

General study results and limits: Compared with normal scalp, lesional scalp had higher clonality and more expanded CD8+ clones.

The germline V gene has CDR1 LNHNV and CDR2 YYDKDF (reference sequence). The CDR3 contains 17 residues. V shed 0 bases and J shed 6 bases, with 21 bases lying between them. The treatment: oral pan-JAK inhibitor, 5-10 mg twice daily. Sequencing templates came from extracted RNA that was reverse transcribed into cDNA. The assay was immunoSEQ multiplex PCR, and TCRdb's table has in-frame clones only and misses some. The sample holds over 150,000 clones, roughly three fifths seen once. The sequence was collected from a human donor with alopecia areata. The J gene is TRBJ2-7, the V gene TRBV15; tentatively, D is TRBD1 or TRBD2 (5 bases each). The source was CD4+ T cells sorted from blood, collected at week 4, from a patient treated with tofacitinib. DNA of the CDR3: TGTGCCACCAGCAGAGACCCCCCCGGGGCGGCGAAAGGCGAGCAGTACTTC. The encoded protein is CATSRDPPGAAKGEQYF.